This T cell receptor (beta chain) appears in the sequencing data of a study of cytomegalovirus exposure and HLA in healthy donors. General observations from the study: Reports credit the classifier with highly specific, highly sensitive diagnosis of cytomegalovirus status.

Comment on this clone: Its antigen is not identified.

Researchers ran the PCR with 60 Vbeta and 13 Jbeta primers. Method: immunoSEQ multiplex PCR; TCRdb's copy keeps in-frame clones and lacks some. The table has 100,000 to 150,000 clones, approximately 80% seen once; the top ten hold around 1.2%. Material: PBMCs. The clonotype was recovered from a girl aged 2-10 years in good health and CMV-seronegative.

CDR3 coding DNA: TGTGCCAGCTCACCAGGGATAGGACAGGGTTATCCCAATGAGCAGTTCTTC. This encodes CASSPGIGQGYPNEQFF. The chain couples TRBV18 to TRBJ2-1; 8 bases line up with TRBD1. Germline CDR1 and CDR2: KGHSH and LQKENI. J lost 6 bases, V lost 2 bases, and 12 bases had no gene match. This CDR3 has 17 amino acids.